One sample yielded the 14 T cell receptor beta chains listed below, sequenced in a study of response to subunit inactivated influenza vaccine. TCRdb used MiXCR to reprocess the RT-PCR reads, holding one entry per CDR3 protein. The table records about 540,000 distinct CDR3 sequences, around 25% of them present only once. This sample also appeared in a second study, on T cells expressing NK-cell markers. That paper adds: For TCR beta, cDNA was produced by 5'RACE template switching with UMIs.

Sample: CD4+ T cells sorted from PBMCs, taken 11 to 12 days after vaccination. The source is a man in his fifties who received an inactivated influenza vaccine.

This clonotype was seen more than once but under ten times. This chain uses TRBV6-5 with TRBJ2-7; no clear D. Between the trimmed V and J ends, which lost 4 bases and 3 bases, there was a span of 13 bases. In germline, CDR1 is MNHEY, CDR2 SVGAGI. The CDR3 runs to 14 residues. The CDR3 DNA is TGTGCCAGCAGTTCTCCCCCTCATTTCTACGAGCAGTACTTC. It yields the protein CASSSPPHFYEQYF.

This clonotype was counted only a few times. CDR3 sequence (DNA): TGTGCCAGCAGCCAAGGGGCCGGCAAAAACATTCAGTACTTC. Translation: CASSQGAGKNIQYF. The chain carries TRBV3-1 and TRBJ2-4; unclear D gene. V lost 1 base and J 3 bases, leaving 7 bases between the germline ends. CDR3 size: 14 residues. The germline V gene encodes CDR1 LGHDT and CDR2 YNNKEL (reference sequence).

This clonotype was counted a few times. The chain couples TRBV5-1 to TRBJ1-2; 10 nucleotides line up with TRBD1. Germline CDR1 is SGHRS and CDR2 is YFSETQ. With 5 bases clipped from V and 3 bases from J, the junction kept 7 bases outside the gene matches. The CDR3 length is 15 residues. This chain's CDR3 is CASRDSGTGDYGYTF. The CDR3 DNA follows: TGCGCCAGCAGGGACTCCGGGACAGGGGACTATGGCTACACCTTC.

The chain has TRBV14 and TRBJ2-7, with 7 bases matching TRBD2. This CDR3 region has 16 residues. The J segment lost 3 bases and the V segment lost 4 bases, leaving 12 bases of the junction unmatched. Germline CDR1 reads SGHDN; CDR2 reads FVKESK. CDR3: CASSLLGGSIVYEQYF. The CDR3 nucleotides read TGTGCCAGCAGCCTCCTCGGCGGGAGTATTGTCTACGAGCAGTACTTC.

The chain is built from TRBV10-2 and TRBJ1-2; D may be TRBD1 (6 bases). Trimming left V 6 bases short and J 3 bases short, with 17 bases between. From germline, CDR1 is WSHSY and CDR2 SAAADI. The CDR3 is 15 residues long. CDR3 loop: CASSPNGGLYYGYTF. The CDR3 nucleotides are TGCGCCAGCAGCCCCAATGGGGGCTTGTACTATGGCTACACCTTC.

This clonotype appeared a few times. The rearrangement links TRBV6-1 to TRBJ1-4; D not certain. The CDR3 runs 14 residues. From germline, CDR1 is MNHNS and CDR2 SASEGT. Trimming took 4 bases from V and 5 from J, leaving 11 bases between them. The CDR3 loop is CASSVGNGNEKLFF. CDR3 coding DNA: TGTGCCAGCAGTGTTGGGAACGGGAATGAAAAACTGTTTTTT.

This chain connects TRBV14 to TRBJ2-3; 11 bases match TRBD1. J lost 7 bases, V lost 4 bases, and 4 bases had no gene match. CDR1 SGHDN and CDR2 FVKESK come from the germline V gene. The CDR3 has 14 residues. Written as DNA, the CDR3 is TGTGCCAGCAGCCGGACAGGGGGCTCTTATACGCAGTATTTT. It is translated as CASSRTGGSYTQYF. Variable domain in full (rest from reference TRBV14 and TRBJ2-3): EAGVTQFPSHSVIEKGQTVTLRCDPISGHDNLYWYRRVMGKEIKFLLHFVKESKQDESGMPNNRFLAERTGGTYSTLKVQPAELEDSGVYFCASSRTGGSYTQYFGPGTRLTVL.

This clonotype was recorded a few times. V and J are TRBV20-1 and TRBJ2-7; 10 positions agree with TRBD2. CDR1 and CDR2 (germline): DFQATT, SNEGSKA (reference sequence). The CDR3 has 14 residues. Trimming removed 3 bases from V and 2 bases from J; junction bases left unmatched: 4. The CDR3 DNA reads as TGCAGTGCTAGTCCTAGCGGGGGAGCCTACGAGCAGTACTTC. Its protein product is CSASPSGGAYEQYF.

V usage is TRBV5-1 and J usage is TRBJ1-1; D is uncertain. V was clipped by 5 bases and J by 5 bases, with 19 bases between them. CDR3 length equals 15 residues. Germline CDR1 SGHRS, CDR2 YFSETQ. The CDR3 is CASSPTPRVGTEAFF. Written as DNA, the CDR3 is TGCGCCAGCAGTCCAACGCCCCGGGTCGGAACTGAAGCTTTCTTT. The full variable domain, in which reference TRBV5-1 and TRBJ1-1 provide the parts outside the CDR3, is KAGVTQTPRYLIKTRGQQVTLSCSPISGHRSVSWYQQTPGQGLQFLFEYFSETQRNKGNFPGRFSGRQFSNSRSEMNVSTLELGDSALYLCASSPTPRVGTEAFFGQGTRLTVV.

This clonotype was observed many times. The V gene is TRBV5-1, the J gene TRBJ2-1; 9 positions match TRBD1. The CDR3 covers 15 residues. The V gene end was trimmed by 2 bases and the J gene end by 5 bases; junction bases not matched to a gene: 5. Germline CDR1 SGHRS, CDR2 YFSETQ. The CDR3 DNA reads TGCGCCAGCAGCTTCCGGACAGGGGCTAACAATGAGCAGTTCTTC. This encodes CASSFRTGANNEQFF.

The V call is TRBV4-3, the J call TRBJ1-2; no clear D gene. Per germline, CDR1 LGHNA and CDR2 YSLEER. Deletions cut 4 bases from V and 4 bases from J, with 13 bases between. The CDR3 is 14 residues long. In nucleotides, the CDR3 is TGCGCCAGCAGCCTCACTATGGGGTCCTATGGCTACACCTTC. Protein product: CASSLTMGSYGYTF.

The genes are TRBV7-2 and TRBJ2-7; D tentatively reads TRBD1 or TRBD2 (5 bases each). Deletions cut 5 bases from V and 1 base from J, with 15 bases between. The CDR3 has 15 residues. The germline gives CDR1 SGHTA, CDR2 FQGNSA. The CDR3 DNA follows: TGTGCCAGCAGCCTAACGGGGACGGTGTCCTACGAGCAGTACTTC. Protein sequence: CASSLTGTVSYEQYF. The full variable domain, in which reference TRBV7-2 and TRBJ2-7 provide the parts outside the CDR3, is GAGVSQSPSNKVTEKGKDVELRCDPISGHTALYWYRQSLGQGLEFLIYFQGNSAPDKSGLPSDRFSAERTGGSVSTLTIQRTQQEDSAVYLCASSLTGTVSYEQYFGPGTRLTVT.

This clonotype showed up just a few times. The chain has TRBV6-5 and TRBJ1-1; D is possibly TRBD1 (6 bases). This CDR3 region has 15 residues. V lost 5 bases to trimming and J lost 4 bases, with 17 bases between them. CDR1 and CDR2 (germline): MNHEY, SVGAGI. In nucleotides, the CDR3 is TGTGCCAGCAGTGTACTACAGGGTGGGCGCACTGAAGCTTTCTTT. It translates to CASSVLQGGRTEAFF.

This clonotype was recorded a few times. The chain combines TRBV20-1 with TRBJ2-3; 10 nucleotides match TRBD2. The V gene's germline CDR1 is DFQATT and CDR2 SNEGSKA (reference sequence). The CDR3 has 16 residues. V shed 6 bases, J shed 7 bases, and the junction held 16 bases outside the gene matches. The CDR3 is CSAPIGFSGRLNTQYF. For the CDR3, the DNA is TGCAGTGCCCCCATCGGTTTTAGCGGGAGGTTGAATACGCAGTATTTT.